The source of this T cell receptor beta chain is a study of OX40 agonist ivuxolimab in advanced cancers. Study-level background: Dose-escalation patients suffered from hepatocellular carcinoma, melanoma, renal cell or head and neck cancer.

CDR1 and CDR2 (germline): SGHVS, FNYEAQ. V was shortened by 1 base and J by 2 bases, with 11 bases between the two germline ends. CDR3 size: 15 residues. Produced via immunoSEQ multiplex PCR; TCRdb's table is partial and in-frame only. The repertoire holds 31,000 or so clones, with around 90% as singletons. This clone was observed a single time. The specimen was CD4+ or CD8+ T cells sorted from blood, collected in a trial of the OX40 agonist ivuxolimab. The TCR originated in an adult with an advanced solid tumor such as melanoma, head and neck, liver or kidney cancer. The V call is TRBV7-6, the J call TRBJ1-1; a possible D gene is TRBD1 (5 bases). CDR3 nucleotide sequence: TGTGCCAGCAGCTTAGTCCAGGGAACTAACACTGAAGCTTTCTTT. It is translated as CASSLVQGTNTEAFF.